This entry is about one T cell receptor (beta chain). The sample originates from a study of control samples from healthy donors and cancer patients. The germline V gene has CDR1 WNHNN and CDR2 SYGVQD (reference sequence). J gave up 7 bases and V 7 bases, and 4 bases lay outside the gene matches. CDR3 length equals 13 residues. The method was immunoSEQ multiplex PCR; TCRdb's version includes in-frame clones alone and lacks a portion of them. Of 100,000 to 150,000 clones detected, roughly 91% appear once; the ten largest clones hold approximately 9%. This TCR came from a man aged 35 to 55 in good health. V and J are TRBV10-1 and TRBJ2-1, with 10 bases aligning to TRBD2. Sequencing input: blood. Here the CDR3 DNA reads TGCGCCAGCACAGCGGGGGGGAAGAATGAGCAGTTCTTC. Protein product: CASTAGGKNEQFF.